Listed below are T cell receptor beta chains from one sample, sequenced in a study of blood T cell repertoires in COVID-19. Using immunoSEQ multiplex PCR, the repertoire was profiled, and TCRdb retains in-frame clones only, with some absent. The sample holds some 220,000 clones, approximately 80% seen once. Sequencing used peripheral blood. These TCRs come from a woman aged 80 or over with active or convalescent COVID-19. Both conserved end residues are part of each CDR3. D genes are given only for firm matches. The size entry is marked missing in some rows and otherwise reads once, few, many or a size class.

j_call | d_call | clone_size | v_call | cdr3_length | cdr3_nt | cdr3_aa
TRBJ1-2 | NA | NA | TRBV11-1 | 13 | TGTGCCAGCAGTAGGGACATGGACTATGGCTACACCTTC | CASSRDMDYGYTF
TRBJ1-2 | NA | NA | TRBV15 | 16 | TGTGCCACCAGCAGAGATCTCCAGGTAACTTCATATGGCTACACCTTC | CATSRDLQVTSYGYTF
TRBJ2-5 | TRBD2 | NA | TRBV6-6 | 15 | TGTGCCAGCAGTTACCTAGCGGGAGGACTGGAGACCCAGTACTTC | CASSYLAGGLETQYF
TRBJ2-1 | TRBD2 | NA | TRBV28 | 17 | TGTGCCAGCAGTTTACTGACTAGCGGGGGGGCTCTGGATGAGCAGTTCTTC | CASSLLTSGGALDEQFF
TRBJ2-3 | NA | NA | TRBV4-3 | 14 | TGCGCCAGCAGCCCCGGGAGTAACACAGATACGCAGTATTTT | CASSPGSNTDTQYF
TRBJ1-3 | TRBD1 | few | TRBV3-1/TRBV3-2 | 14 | TGTGCCAGCAGCCAAGCAGGGGGAGGAAACACCATATATTTT | CASSQAGGGNTIYF
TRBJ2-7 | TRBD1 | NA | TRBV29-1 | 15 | TGCAGCGCCCGGGACAGGGGGTACAGGTCCTACGAGCAGTACTTC | CSARDRGYRSYEQYF
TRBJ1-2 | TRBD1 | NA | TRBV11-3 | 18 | TGTGCCAGCAGCGGACTACTGGGACAGGGGGGGGATAACTATGGCTACACCTTC | CASSGLLGQGGDNYGYTF
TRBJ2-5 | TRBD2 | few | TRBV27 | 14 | TGTGCCAGCAGTTTATCTACGACTAGCGGGAGTCTGAACTTC | CASSLSTTSGSLNF
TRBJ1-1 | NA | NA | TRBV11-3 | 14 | TGTGCCAGCAGCCCATCAGGGTTCGGCACTGAAGCTTTCTTT | CASSPSGFGTEAFF
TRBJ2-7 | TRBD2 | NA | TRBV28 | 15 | TGTGCCAGCAGTTTACTAGCGGGGGGGACGTACGAGCAGTACTTC | CASSLLAGGTYEQYF
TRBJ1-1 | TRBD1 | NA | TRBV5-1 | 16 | TGCGCCAGCAGCCTCGATCTGGGACAGGGGACCACTGAAGCTTTCTTT | CASSLDLGQGTTEAFF
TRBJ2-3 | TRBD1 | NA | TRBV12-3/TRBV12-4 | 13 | TGTGCCAGCAGTAACAGGGGAGCAGATACGCAGTATTTT | CASSNRGADTQYF
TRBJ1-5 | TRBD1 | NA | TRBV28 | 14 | TGTGCCAGCATACCGGGACAGGGGGCTCAGCCCCAGCATTTT | CASIPGQGAQPQHF
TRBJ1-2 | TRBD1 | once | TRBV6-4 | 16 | TGTGCCAGCAGTGACTCTCAAAAGGGGGCTCTCGCGGGCTACACCTTC | CASSDSQKGALAGYTF
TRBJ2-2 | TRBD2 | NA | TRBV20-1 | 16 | TGCAGTGCTAGTCTGCTAGCGGGACATAACACCGGGGAGCTGTTTTTT | CSASLLAGHNTGELFF
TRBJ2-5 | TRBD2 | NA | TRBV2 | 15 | TGTGCCAGCAGGGGGACTAGCGGGCCGCCGGCGACCCAGTACTTC | CASRGTSGPPATQYF
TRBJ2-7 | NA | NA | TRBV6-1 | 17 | TGTGCCAGCAGTGAAGTGGTCGGTACCCGGGGTTTCGGCGAGCAGTACTTC | CASSEVVGTRGFGEQYF
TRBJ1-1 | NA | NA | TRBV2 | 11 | TGTGCCAGCAGTGGCAGGGCTGAAGCTTTCTTT | CASSGRAEAFF
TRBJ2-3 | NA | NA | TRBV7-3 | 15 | TGTGCCAGCAGCTTAAGTGGGAGGCCCACAGATACGCAGTATTTT | CASSLSGRPTDTQYF
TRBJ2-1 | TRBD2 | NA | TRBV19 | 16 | TGTGCCAGTAGCTACTCGAACCCCGGGACTAGGTATGAGCAGTTCTTC | CASSYSNPGTRYEQFF
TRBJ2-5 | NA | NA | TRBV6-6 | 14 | TGTGCCACTTTATCCCGAAGAGACCAAGAGACCCAGTACTTC | CATLSRRDQETQYF
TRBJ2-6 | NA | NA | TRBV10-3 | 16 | TGTGCCATCAGTGAGTCGGGCAGAAGCGGGGCCAACGTCCTGACTTTC | CAISESGRSGANVLTF
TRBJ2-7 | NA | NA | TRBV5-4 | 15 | TGTGCCAGCAGCGTGGGAAGGGACTTAGCCTACGAGCAGTACTTC | CASSVGRDLAYEQYF
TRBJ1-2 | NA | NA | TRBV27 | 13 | TGTGCCAGCAGTTCCAGGGCGTGGGATAGAACTGCCTTC | CASSSRAWDRTAF
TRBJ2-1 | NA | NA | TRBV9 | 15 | TGTGCCAGCAGCGTGGGCGTTCCCTCCTACAATGAGCAGTTCTTC | CASSVGVPSYNEQFF
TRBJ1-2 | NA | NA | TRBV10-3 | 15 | TGTGCCATCAGTAGCGAATTTACAGGGAACTATGGCTACACCTTC | CAISSEFTGNYGYTF
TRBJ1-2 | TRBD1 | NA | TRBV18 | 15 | TGTGCCAGCTCACCACCAGACAGGGGGTTCCATGGCTACACCTTC | CASSPPDRGFHGYTF